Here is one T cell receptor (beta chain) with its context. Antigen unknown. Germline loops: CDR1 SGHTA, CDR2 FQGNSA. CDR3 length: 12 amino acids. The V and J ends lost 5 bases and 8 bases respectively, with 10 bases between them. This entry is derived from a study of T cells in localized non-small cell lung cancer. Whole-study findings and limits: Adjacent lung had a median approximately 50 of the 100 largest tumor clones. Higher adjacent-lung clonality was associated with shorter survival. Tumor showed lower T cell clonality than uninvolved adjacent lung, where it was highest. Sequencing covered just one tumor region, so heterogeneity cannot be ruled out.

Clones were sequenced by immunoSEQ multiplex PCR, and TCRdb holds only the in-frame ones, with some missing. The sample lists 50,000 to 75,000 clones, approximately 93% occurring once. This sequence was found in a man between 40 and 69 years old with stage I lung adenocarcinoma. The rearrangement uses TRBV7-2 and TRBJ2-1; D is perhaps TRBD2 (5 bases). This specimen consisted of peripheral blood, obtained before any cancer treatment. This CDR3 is CASSDDSDEQFF. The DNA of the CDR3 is TGTGCCAGCAGCGACGATAGCGATGAGCAGTTCTTC.